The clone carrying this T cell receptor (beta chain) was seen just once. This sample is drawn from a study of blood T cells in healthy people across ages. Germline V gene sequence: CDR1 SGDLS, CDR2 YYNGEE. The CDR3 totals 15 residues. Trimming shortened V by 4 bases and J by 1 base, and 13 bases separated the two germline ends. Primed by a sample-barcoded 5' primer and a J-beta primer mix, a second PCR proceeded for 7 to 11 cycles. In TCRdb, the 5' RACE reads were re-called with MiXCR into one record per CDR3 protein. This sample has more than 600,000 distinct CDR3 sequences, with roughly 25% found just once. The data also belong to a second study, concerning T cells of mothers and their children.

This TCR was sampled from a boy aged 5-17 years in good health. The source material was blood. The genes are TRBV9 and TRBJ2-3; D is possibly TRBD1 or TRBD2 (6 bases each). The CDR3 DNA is TGTGCCAGCAGCCCGCGGGACACTCGCACAGATACGCAGTATTTT. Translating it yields CASSPRDTRTDTQYF. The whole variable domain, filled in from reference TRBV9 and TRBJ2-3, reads DSGVTQTPKHLITATGQRVTLRCSPRSGDLSVYWYQQSLDQGLQFLIQYYNGEERAKGNILERFSAQQFPDLHSELNLSSLELGDSALYFCASSPRDTRTDTQYFGPGTRLTVL.